Following are 25 T cell receptor beta chains from one sample sequenced in a study of cytomegalovirus exposure and HLA in healthy donors. With 60 Vbeta and 13 Jbeta primers, the PCR was carried out. Sequencing used immunoSEQ multiplex PCR; TCRdb keeps in-frame clones, though not all of them. The data show 150,000 to 200,000 clones, around 81% seen once. The material sequenced was PBMCs. Receptors were obtained from a woman between 18 and 29 years old in good health and CMV-seropositive.

The chain recombines TRBV9 with TRBJ2-3; TRBD2 might be the D (5 bases). From germline, CDR1 is SGDLS and CDR2 YYNGEE. V was trimmed by 2 bases and J by 0 bases, leaving 10 bases between them. CDR3 length: 15 residues. CDR3 nucleotide sequence: TGTGCCAGCAGCGTGGCGGGCGTCAGCACAGATACGCAGTATTTT. Amino acid sequence: CASSVAGVSTDTQYF. The full variable domain, with the rest looked up from reference TRBV9 and TRBJ2-3, is DSGVTQTPKHLITATGQRVTLRCSPRSGDLSVYWYQQSLDQGLQFLIQYYNGEERAKGNILERFSAQQFPDLHSELNLSSLELGDSALYFCASSVAGVSTDTQYFGPGTRLTVL.

V and J are TRBV9 and TRBJ1-4; a weak D match, TRBD1 (5 bases). From germline, CDR1 is SGDLS and CDR2 YYNGEE. The CDR3 is 13 residues long. V shed 0 bases and J shed 8 bases, with 8 bases lying between them. The CDR3 DNA reads as TGTGCCAGCAGCGTAGAGGGGCGGGAAAAACTGTTTTTT. Translating gives CASSVEGREKLFF.

This chain links TRBV15 with TRBJ2-7, with 10 nucleotides matching TRBD1. Trimming cost V 5 bases and J 2 bases; bases outside gene matches: 3. Germline lookup yields CDR1 LNHNV and CDR2 YYDKDF (reference sequence). The CDR3 covers 14 residues. The CDR3 sequence: CATSPGQGTYEQYV. DNA of the CDR3: TGTGCCACCAGCCCGGGACAGGGGACCTACGAGCAGTACGTC.

The chain links TRBV9 to TRBJ2-1; 8 nucleotides agree with TRBD2. The V segment lost 2 bases and the J segment 9 bases; nucleotides outside the gene matches: 10. The CDR3 sequence is 15 residues long. Germline V gives CDR1 SGDLS, CDR2 YYNGEE. CDR3 sequence: CASSVARGGRAEQFF. CDR3 DNA: TGTGCCAGCAGCGTTGCCCGGGGGGGTAGGGCTGAGCAGTTCTTC.

The V and J genes are TRBV19 and TRBJ1-6; D unclear. The CDR3 has 13 amino acids. Per germline, CDR1 LNHDA and CDR2 SQIVND (reference sequence). V lost 7 bases to trimming and J lost 7 bases, with 11 bases between them. CDR3 region: CASTPQENSPLHF. The CDR3 coding sequence is TGTGCCAGTACCCCGCAGGAAAATTCACCCCTCCACTTT.

This chain connects TRBV10-3 to TRBJ2-7; a possible D gene is TRBD2 (5 bases). Trimming removed 8 bases at V and 7 bases at J, with 18 bases between. Germline CDR1 is ENHRY and CDR2 is SYGVKD. The length of the CDR3 is 13 residues. The CDR3: CAIQGLAEGEQYF. The DNA of the CDR3 is TGTGCCATCCAAGGCCTAGCTGAAGGGGAGCAGTACTTC.

The chain joins TRBV28 to TRBJ2-7; D ambiguous. The V and J ends lost 5 bases and 6 bases respectively, with 5 bases between them. The CDR3 has 10 residues. CDR1 and CDR2 (germline): MDHEN, SYDVKM. The chain's CDR3 is CASSRSEQYF. The CDR3 DNA reads TGTGCCAGCAGTCGGTCCGAGCAGTACTTC. Full variable domain (missing parts from reference TRBV28 and TRBJ2-7): DVKVTQSSRYLVKRTGEKVFLECVQDMDHENMFWYRQDPGLGLRLIYFSYDVKMKEKGDIPEGYSVSREKKERFSLILESASTNQTSMYLCASSRSEQYFGPGTRLTVT.

The chain is built from TRBV23-1 and TRBJ1-5; the D gene is possibly TRBD1 (6 bases). TRBV23-1 falls under the ORF class, with uncertain function. Trimming cost V 9 bases and J 2 bases, with 11 bases left between them. The CDR3 contains 13 residues. The CDR3 protein is CARLQGRNQPQHF. The CDR3 DNA sequence: TGCGCCAGATTACAGGGACGCAATCAGCCCCAGCATTTT.

The CDR3 reads CASSSGGIACQHF. DNA of the CDR3: TGTGCCAGCAGCTCAGGAGGGATCGCGTGTCAGCATTTT. The V gene is TRBV6-5, the J gene TRBJ1-5; no definite D call. Trimming cost V 6 bases and J 13 bases, with 19 bases left between them. The length of the CDR3 is 13 residues. The germline CDR1 and CDR2 sequences are MNHEY and SVGAGI.

The chain carries TRBV21-1 and TRBJ1-1; TRBD1, the D gene given by the table, was not confirmed from the DNA. TRBV21-1 is a recognized pseudogene. The CDR3 consists of 13 residues. The CDR3 nucleotides read TGTGCCAGCAATATGCAGGGGCACACTGAAGCTTTCTTT. This codes for CASNMQGHTEAFF.

The J gene is TRBJ2-3, the V gene TRBV7-3, with TRBD1 matching 7 bases. CDR3 length: 15 residues. The germline gives CDR1 SGHTA, CDR2 FQGTGA. Trimming cost V 2 bases and J 2 bases; bases outside gene matches: 4. Written as DNA, the CDR3 is TGTGCCAGCAGCTTAGGGGGACAGTACACAGATACGCAGTATTTT. It codes for CASSLGGQYTDTQYF.

The V call is TRBV6-6, the J call TRBJ1-3; perhaps TRBD1 as D (5 bases). V lost 0 bases and J 4 bases, leaving 13 bases between the germline ends. The germline gives CDR1 MNHNY, CDR2 SVGAGI (reference sequence). This CDR3 is 16 amino acids long. The CDR3 DNA reads TGTGCCAGCAGTTACTCGATTGGGGCGGACGGAAACACCATATATTTT. It codes for CASSYSIGADGNTIYF.

A single count supports this clone. The rearrangement uses TRBV5-1 and TRBJ1-4; D remains ambiguous. The CDR3 covers 14 residues. V lost 5 bases, J lost 3 bases, and 11 bases lay in between. Per germline, CDR1 SGHRS and CDR2 YFSETQ. CDR3 loop: CASRAYAANEKLFF. In nucleotides, the CDR3 is TGCGCCAGCAGGGCCTACGCGGCTAATGAAAAACTGTTTTTT.

The chain is built from TRBV9 and TRBJ2-6; 9 positions agree with TRBD1. J lost 2 bases, V lost 5 bases, and 5 bases had no gene match. The germline V gene has CDR1 SGDLS and CDR2 YYNGEE. The CDR3 has 16 amino acids. The chain's CDR3 is CASRGTGQAGANVLTF. The CDR3 DNA reads TGTGCCAGCAGAGGGACAGGGCAAGCTGGGGCCAACGTCCTGACTTTC.

The chain employs TRBV25-1 and TRBJ2-3, with 7 bases fitting TRBD2. The V gene end was trimmed by 6 bases and the J gene end by 6 bases; junction bases not matched to a gene: 6. Per germline, CDR1 MGHDK and CDR2 SYGVNS. The CDR3 extends over 13 amino acids. The CDR3 DNA is TGTGCCAGCAGCACAGCCGGGGGGGATACGCAGTATTTT. It codes for CASSTAGGDTQYF.

Here the CDR3 DNA reads TGTGCCAGTAGTACGGGACAGGTAATCCAAGAGACCCAGTACTTC. This codes for CASSTGQVIQETQYF. This chain links TRBV19 with TRBJ2-5, with TRBD1 matching over 8 bases. The trim removed 4 bases at V and 1 base at J, leaving 5 bases unmatched. CDR3 size: 15 residues. Germline V gene data show CDR1 as LNHDA and CDR2 as SQIVND (reference sequence).

The CDR3 sequence is CASSLAGGGEKLFF. CDR3 coding DNA: TGTGCCAGCAGCTTAGCAGGGGGCGGTGAAAAACTGTTTTTT. The rearrangement joins TRBV7-9 to TRBJ1-4; 7 bases line up with TRBD1. This CDR3 has 14 residues. Germline V gene data show CDR1 as SEHNR and CDR2 as FQNEAQ (reference sequence). J lost 7 bases, V lost 0 bases, and 2 bases had no gene match.

This clone occurred a few times. V and J are TRBV7-9 and TRBJ2-7, with D perhaps TRBD1 (6 bases). The CDR3 has 16 residues. The germline gives CDR1 SEHNR, CDR2 FQNEAQ (reference sequence). The CDR3 here is CSSSLGPLGQGYEQYV. In nucleotides, the CDR3 is TGTTCCAGCAGCTTAGGGCCGTTGGGACAAGGCTACGAGCAGTACGTC.

This chain links TRBV6-1 with TRBJ1-5; 7 bases map to TRBD1. The V gene's germline CDR1 is MNHNS and CDR2 SASEGT. V lost 7 bases and J lost 4; bases outside the gene matches: 10. The CDR3 has 15 residues. CDR3 sequence reads: CASNQQGLWNQPQHF. The CDR3 region has the DNA TGTGCCAGCAACCAACAGGGGTTATGGAATCAGCCCCAGCATTTT.

The chain joins TRBV27 to TRBJ1-4, with D possibly being TRBD1 (5 bases). Germline V gives CDR1 MNHEY, CDR2 SMNVEV (reference sequence). V was cut by 0 bases and J by 0 bases, with 8 bases left in between. This CDR3 is 16 amino acids long. The CDR3: CASSLSGVATNEKLFF. For the CDR3, the DNA is TGTGCCAGCAGTTTATCAGGGGTAGCAACTAATGAAAAACTGTTTTTT.

The chain has TRBV5-1 and TRBJ2-7; possibly TRBD1 for D (5 bases). The length of the CDR3 is 15 residues. V lost 1 base, J lost 2 bases, and 13 bases lay in between. CDR1 and CDR2 from the germline V gene are SGHRS and YFSETQ. CDR3 protein: CASSLKDSKTYEQYV. In DNA form, the CDR3 reads TGCGCCAGCAGCTTGAAAGACAGCAAGACCTACGAGCAGTACGTC.

The genes are TRBV6-1 and TRBJ1-5; D gene unclear. Germline assignment: CDR1 MNHNS and CDR2 SASEGT. The CDR3 extends over 12 amino acids. V was clipped by 4 bases and J by 4 bases, with 5 bases between them. CDR3 in DNA: TGTGCCAGCAGTGCCTTTAATCAGCCCCAGCATTTT. Translation gives CASSAFNQPQHF.

V and J are TRBV6-1 and TRBJ2-7; the D gene is possibly TRBD1 (5 bases). V dropped 10 bases and J dropped 0 bases, with 10 bases sitting between them. CDR3 size: 12 residues. Germline V gives CDR1 MNHNS, CDR2 SASEGT. The CDR3 reads CATSRVSYEQYV. DNA for the CDR3: TGTGCCACCTCCAGGGTCTCCTACGAGCAGTACGTC.

This chain links TRBV6-1 with TRBJ2-4; maybe TRBD2 (7 bases). CDR3 length equals 15 residues. CDR1 is MNHNS and CDR2 is SASEGT in the germline V gene. Between the trimmed V and J ends, which lost 1 base and 14 bases, there was a span of 21 bases. The CDR3 region has the DNA TGTGCCAGCAGTGAAGACGAGGGGGGTAGGGGGAGGGAGTACTTC. Translation: CASSEDEGGRGREYF.

This clone was seen a handful of times. The rearrangement uses TRBV5-1 and TRBJ1-2; 7 positions match TRBD1. The CDR3 extends over 16 amino acids. Germline loops: CDR1 SGHRS, CDR2 YFSETQ. The V segment lost 0 bases and the J segment 6 bases; nucleotides outside the gene matches: 11. CDR3 loop: CASSLDRGIVVDGYTF. CDR3 coding DNA: TGCGCCAGCAGCTTGGACAGGGGAATAGTCGTGGATGGCTACACCTTC.